These 15 T cell receptor beta chains were all obtained from the same sample, sequenced in a study of identifying expanded T cells in peripheral blood. Profiled with immunoSEQ multiplex PCR; TCRdb holds only in-frame clones, not every one. Of about 120,000 clones listed, roughly 82% were seen once; the top ten hold roughly 3.3%. Sequenced: blood. Receptors originate from a person aged 18-70 years in good health.

The gene calls are TRBV11-2 and TRBJ2-7, with D perhaps being TRBD1 or TRBD2 (6 bases each). V dropped 4 bases and J dropped 0 bases, with 16 bases sitting between them. Germline CDR1 reads SGHAT; CDR2 reads FQNNGV. The CDR3 extends over 16 amino acids. For the CDR3, the DNA is TGTGCCAGCAGCTCAGACCTCCGGGGGCGCTCCTACGAGCAGTACTTC. Amino acid sequence: CASSSDLRGRSYEQYF.

The chain links TRBV4-1 to TRBJ2-6, with a weak D call TRBD1 (6 bases). The V end lost 3 bases, the J end lost 4 bases, and 19 bases lay between the germline ends. CDR1 and CDR2 from the germline V gene are MGHRA and YSYEKL. CDR3 length equals 18 residues. CDR3 amino acids: CASSQPGQGISGANVLTF. In DNA, the CDR3 is TGCGCCAGCAGCCAGCCGGGACAAGGGATCTCCGGGGCCAACGTCCTGACTTTC.

CDR3 region: CASSSPRGSFSADTQYF. As DNA, the CDR3 is TGTGCCAGCAGTAGTCCCCGGGGGTCCTTCTCCGCAGATACGCAGTATTTT. The V call is TRBV7-6, the J call TRBJ2-3; D may be TRBD2 (6 bases). Germline values: CDR1 SGHVS, CDR2 FNYEAQ. The germline V and J ends were trimmed by 6 bases and 4 bases, with 23 bases remaining between them. CDR3 size: 17 residues.

The rearrangement joins TRBV6-5 to TRBJ2-7; 10 positions match TRBD1. The CDR3 covers 14 residues. Germline trimming cut 6 bases from V and 6 bases from J; bases unmatched to any gene: 8. Per the germline V gene, CDR1 is MNHEY and CDR2 is SVGAGI. CDR3: CASRQTGGPREQYF. In DNA form, the CDR3 reads TGTGCCAGCAGGCAGACAGGGGGCCCACGCGAGCAGTACTTC.

CDR3 sequence reads: CASSFVRGSYGYTF. DNA for the CDR3: TGTGCCAGCAGCTTTGTCAGGGGGAGCTATGGCTACACCTTC. The rearrangement links TRBV7-9 to TRBJ1-2; 7 bases line up with TRBD1. J lost 4 bases, V lost 3 bases, and 5 bases had no gene match. Looked up from germline, CDR1 is SEHNR and CDR2 is FQNEAQ (reference sequence). CDR3 length equals 14 residues.

The chain is built from TRBV19 and TRBJ1-2; D uncertain. Deletions cut 6 bases from V and 0 bases from J, with 11 bases between. Germline V gene lookup returns CDR1 LNHDA and CDR2 SQIVND (reference sequence). The CDR3 loop spans 14 amino acids. The CDR3 reads CASSSRPSNYGYTF. DNA of the CDR3: TGTGCCAGTAGCTCAAGACCGTCTAACTATGGCTACACCTTC.

The V call is TRBV10-3, the J call TRBJ2-7; D is perhaps TRBD1 (5 bases). CDR1 is ENHRY and CDR2 is SYGVKD in the germline V gene. Trimming took 6 bases from V and 4 from J, leaving 13 bases between them. The CDR3 loop spans 13 amino acids. CDR3 sequence (DNA): TGTGCCATCAGCTTACAGGAGAAATACGAGCAGTACTTC. Translation: CAISLQEKYEQYF.

The chain recombines TRBV6-6 with TRBJ1-2, with 7 bases that match TRBD1. Germline V gene data show CDR1 as MNHNY and CDR2 as SVGAGI (reference sequence). V shed 5 bases and J 0 bases; nucleotides not matched to a gene: 6. CDR3 length equals 15 residues. CDR3 amino acids: CASSDPGGANYGYTF. DNA for the CDR3: TGTGCCAGCAGTGATCCAGGGGGGGCTAACTATGGCTACACCTTC.

V is TRBV7-9 and J is TRBJ2-3; TRBD2 matches at 14 bases. V was pared by 2 bases and J by 2 bases, with 9 bases of the junction left unmatched. The CDR3 extends over 19 amino acids. Germline loops: CDR1 SEHNR, CDR2 FQNEAQ (reference sequence). The CDR3 spells CASSLLLGLAGANTDTQYF. The CDR3 nucleotides read TGTGCCAGCAGCTTACTCCTGGGACTAGCGGGGGCCAACACAGATACGCAGTATTTT.

The chain links TRBV29-1 to TRBJ2-7, with D possibly being TRBD1 or TRBD2 (5 bases each). The V end lost 4 bases, the J end lost 3 bases, and 16 bases lay between the germline ends. CDR3 length equals 14 residues. Germline V gene sequence: CDR1 SQVTM, CDR2 ANQGSEA. The DNA for the CDR3 is TGCAGCGTTGTTGGGGGTCTTACTAACTACGAGCAGTACTTC. Translation: CSVVGGLTNYEQYF.

This clone showed up just once. The chain has TRBV5-1 and TRBJ2-5, with D perhaps matching TRBD2 (6 bases). The CDR3 contains 13 residues. Trimming cost V 2 bases and J 4 bases, with 9 bases left between them. Germline lookup yields CDR1 SGHRS and CDR2 YFSETQ. The CDR3 is CASSFVGGETQYF. CDR3 nucleotides: TGCGCCAGCAGCTTTGTGGGGGGAGAGACCCAGTACTTC.

CDR3 nucleotide sequence: TGTGCCAGCAGTCGAACCCTAACAGAGAACACTGAAGCTTTCTTT. Its protein is CASSRTLTENTEAFF. The chain combines TRBV7-9 with TRBJ1-1; D is ambiguous. This CDR3 region has 15 residues. Germline values: CDR1 SEHNR, CDR2 FQNEAQ (reference sequence). V gave up 6 bases and J gave up 1 base, with 15 bases separating them.

The chain recombines TRBV4-3 with TRBJ2-1; D may be TRBD2 (5 bases). CDR3 length: 16 residues. V lost 1 base, J lost 1 base, and 11 bases lay in between. Germline CDR1 reads LGHNA; CDR2 reads YSLEER. CDR3 in DNA: TGCGCCAGCAGCCAAGTAGAGGGCTATTCCTACAATGAGCAGTTCTTC. Encoded protein: CASSQVEGYSYNEQFF.

The chain employs TRBV5-4 and TRBJ1-4, with D perhaps matching TRBD1 (5 bases). CDR3 length equals 15 residues. V was shortened by 0 bases and J by 8 bases, with 14 bases between the two germline ends. The V gene's germline CDR1 is SGHNT and CDR2 YYREEE (reference sequence). The CDR3 here is CASSLAGGLGEKLFF. The DNA for the CDR3 is TGTGCCAGCAGCTTGGCCGGGGGTCTGGGCGAAAAACTGTTTTTT.

DNA for the CDR3: TGTGCCAGCAGGACCTCCCGTAGCGCGCAGTATTTT. Residues: CASRTSRSAQYF. The rearrangement joins TRBV7-2 to TRBJ2-3; TRBD2 might be the D (5 bases). The V gene lost 6 bases and the J gene lost 10 bases, with 14 bases spanning the gap. In germline, CDR1 is SGHTA, CDR2 FQGNSA. The CDR3 totals 12 residues.